These 18 T cell receptor beta chains share one sample of origin, sequenced in a study of cytomegalovirus exposure and HLA in healthy donors. The PCR contained 60 Vbeta and 13 Jbeta primers. The data were produced by immunoSEQ multiplex PCR, yet TCRdb's version contains in-frame clones alone and is incomplete. The sample has more than 80,000 clones, 64% seen once. Specimen: PBMCs. The receptors originated from a man in his sixties in good health and CMV-seronegative.

This clone was observed a handful of times. The chain combines TRBV9 with TRBJ1-1; the D is unclear. The ends were cut back, 2 bases at V and 2 bases at J, with 7 bases in the middle. Per the germline V gene, CDR1 is SGDLS and CDR2 is YYNGEE. The CDR3 contains 13 residues. The DNA of the CDR3 is TGTGCCAGCAGCGTCGGTTCTAACACTGAAGCTTTCTTT. The encoded protein is CASSVGSNTEAFF.

The V gene is TRBV5-6, the J gene TRBJ2-2; D perhaps matches TRBD1 (6 bases). V gave up 4 bases and J gave up 5 bases, with 18 bases separating them. The CDR3 runs to 16 residues. CDR1 and CDR2 from the germline V gene are SGHDT and YYEEEE. This CDR3 is CASSMVTGSGTGELFF. The CDR3 bases are TGTGCCAGCAGCATGGTTACAGGGAGTGGAACCGGGGAGCTGTTTTTT.

The CDR3 coding sequence is TGTGCCACCAGCAGAGGGCTTGGGGCAGCACGAAGGTACACTGAAGCTTTCTTT. This translates into CATSRGLGAARRYTEAFF. The chain uses TRBV15 and TRBJ1-1; D is possibly TRBD1 (5 bases). The germline CDR1 and CDR2 sequences are LNHNV and YYDKDF (reference sequence). The V end was cut by 1 base, the J end by 3 bases, with 21 bases between. This CDR3 has 18 residues.

The V call is TRBV14, the J call TRBJ2-1, with 8 positions matching TRBD2. Germline-derived CDR1 and CDR2 are SGHDN and FVKESK. Germline trimming cut 2 bases from V and 15 bases from J; bases unmatched to any gene: 9. This CDR3 is 13 amino acids long. Written as DNA, the CDR3 is TGTGCCAGCAGCCAAACAGGGACTAGTCAGGGGTTCTTC. Translating it yields CASSQTGTSQGFF.

The V and J genes are TRBV5-4 and TRBJ2-3; tentatively, D is TRBD2 (5 bases). The ends were cut back, 4 bases at V and 2 bases at J, with 5 bases in the middle. The CDR3 is made up of 12 amino acids. Looked up from germline, CDR1 is SGHNT and CDR2 is YYREEE (reference sequence). The CDR3 reads CASSRDTDTQYF. The CDR3 DNA follows: TGTGCCAGCAGCCGGGACACAGATACGCAGTATTTT.

This clone was counted between two and nine times. This sequence joins TRBV11-3 and TRBJ1-3; D remains unclear. V was pared by 4 bases and J by 4 bases, with 11 bases between. Germline lookup yields CDR1 SGHNT and CDR2 YENEEA. The CDR3 is made up of 14 amino acids. The chain's CDR3 is CASSSPREGNTIYF. DNA for the CDR3: TGTGCCAGCAGCTCGCCCCGGGAAGGAAACACCATATATTTT.

J is TRBJ2-1 and V is TRBV6-6; weak D call: TRBD2 (8 bases). CDR1 is MNHNY and CDR2 is SVGAGI in the germline V gene (reference sequence). This CDR3 has 14 residues. V dropped 4 bases and J dropped 13 bases, with 20 bases sitting between them. CDR3 residues: CASSSGRGPTSQFF. CDR3 sequence (DNA): TGTGCCAGCAGTTCCGGGAGGGGGCCGACATCTCAGTTCTTC.

This chain connects TRBV7-2 to TRBJ2-1; 9 bases agree with TRBD2. V lost 4 bases, J lost 5 bases, and 6 bases stayed unmatched. The CDR3 spans 15 residues. Germline-derived CDR1 and CDR2 are SGHTA and FQGNSA. The CDR3 is CASSSGREGHNEQFF. The CDR3 DNA reads as TGTGCCAGCAGCTCAGGGCGGGAGGGCCACAATGAGCAGTTCTTC.

On this clone: An end of the junction does not agree with germline; a read error may underlie this. V usage is TRBV7-9 and J usage is TRBJ2-5, with D unresolved. This CDR3 has 9 residues. Germline V gives CDR1 SEHNR, CDR2 FQNEAQ (reference sequence). CDR3 DNA sequence: TGTGCCAGCAGCTTAGGCGGAGACTTC. It encodes CASSLGGDF.

The chain couples TRBV9 to TRBJ2-7, with TRBD1 identical over 9 bases. The CDR3 is 14 amino acids. Looked up from germline, CDR1 is SGDLS and CDR2 is YYNGEE. J gave up 3 bases and V 4 bases, and 5 bases lay outside the gene matches. CDR3 DNA: TGTGCCAGCAGCTTGGGACAGGGTGACTACGAGCAGTACTTC. Its translation: CASSLGQGDYEQYF.

This clone was picked up a small number of times. V and J are TRBV9 and TRBJ1-1, with TRBD1 as a possible D gene (6 bases). The CDR3 consists of 18 residues. V was cut by 4 bases and J by 0 bases, with 22 bases left in between. Germline V gene data show CDR1 as SGDLS and CDR2 as YYNGEE. CDR3 sequence: CASSRGAGVGPMNTEAFF. The CDR3 nucleotides are TGTGCCAGCAGCCGTGGGGCAGGGGTGGGTCCAATGAACACTGAAGCTTTCTTT.

The chain employs TRBV4-2 and TRBJ2-2; no firm D call. This CDR3 spans 15 amino acids. In germline, CDR1 is LGHNA, CDR2 YNFKEQ. With 1 base removed from V and 2 bases from J, the gap between germline ends came to 8 bases. DNA of the CDR3: TGTGCCAGCAGCCAAGCAGATAAAAACACCGGGGAGCTGTTTTTT. Its translation is CASSQADKNTGELFF.

In nucleotides, the CDR3 is TGTGCCAGCAGCTTAGTTGTAGGGGGCCCAGGAGCTGAAGCTTTCTTT. Translating gives CASSLVVGGPGAEAFF. The chain is built from TRBV7-9 and TRBJ1-1, with 7 nucleotides matching TRBD1. After removal of 1 base from V and 6 bases from J, the junction contained 11 bases not matched to a gene. The CDR3 runs 16 residues. Germline CDR1 reads SEHNR; CDR2 reads FQNEAQ (reference sequence).

This rearrangement joins TRBV9 to TRBJ2-7, with 9 bases matching TRBD2. Losses at the gene ends were 4 bases for V and 0 bases for J; bases not matched to a gene: 2. The CDR3 is 14 amino acids. CDR1 is SGDLS and CDR2 is YYNGEE in the germline V gene. CDR3 in amino acids: CASSPSGTSYEQYF. CDR3 DNA: TGTGCCAGCAGCCCTAGCGGGACCTCCTACGAGCAGTACTTC.

The sample holds a few counts of this clone. V gene TRBV18 combines with J gene TRBJ2-5; 8 nucleotides align to TRBD1. CDR3 size: 15 residues. Germline assignment: CDR1 KGHSH and CDR2 LQKENI. The V segment lost 5 bases and the J segment 1 base; nucleotides outside the gene matches: 6. As DNA, the CDR3 is TGTGCCAGCTCATCCTTCCAGGGGGCCCAAGAGACCCAGTACTTC. This gives the protein CASSSFQGAQETQYF.

The gene calls are TRBV14 and TRBJ1-2, with TRBD1 as a possible D gene (6 bases). The ends were cut back, 3 bases at V and 7 bases at J, with 12 bases in the middle. The CDR3 has 13 residues. The germline gives CDR1 SGHDN, CDR2 FVKESK. CDR3 amino acids: CASSHRGRGGYTF. In DNA, the CDR3 is TGTGCCAGCAGCCACAGGGGAAGGGGTGGCTACACCTTC.

This chain uses TRBV27 with TRBJ1-3; D not certain. Trimming cost V 2 bases and J 2 bases, with 10 bases left between them. This CDR3 contains 15 residues. Germline CDR1 and CDR2: MNHEY and SMNVEV (reference sequence). CDR3 in DNA: TGTGCCAGCAGTTTAGTGCACAGCACTGGAAACACCATATATTTT. Translated, it gives CASSLVHSTGNTIYF.

V usage is TRBV4-1 and J usage is TRBJ2-7; maybe TRBD2 (6 bases). Trimming pared 4 bases from V and 2 bases from J, leaving 15 bases between. There are 15 residues in the CDR3. The germline V gene encodes CDR1 MGHRA and CDR2 YSYEKL. The DNA of the CDR3 is TGCGCCAGCAGCCGCCGACTAGTTGGGGCCTACGAGCAGTACTTC. Encoded protein: CASSRRLVGAYEQYF.